A single sample gave rise to the 13 T cell receptor beta chains below, sequenced in a study of control samples from healthy donors and cancer patients. Sequencing was performed with immunoSEQ multiplex PCR; in TCRdb, only in-frame clones are kept and a portion is missing. Of about 130,000 clones in the sample, more than 80% were seen once. What was sequenced was blood. These receptor sequences come from a man in his late teens or twenties in good health.

The table lists this clone with a count of one. The gene calls are TRBV29-1 and TRBJ1-4; maybe TRBD1 (5 bases). The germline V gene encodes CDR1 SQVTM and CDR2 ANQGSEA. V was trimmed by 6 bases and J by 0 bases, leaving 8 bases between them. The CDR3 runs to 13 residues. The CDR3 region has the DNA TGCAGCGTGGGACGGTCAACTAATGAAAAACTGTTTTTT. As protein: CSVGRSTNEKLFF. Complete variable domain (other parts from reference TRBV29-1 and TRBJ1-4): SAVISQKPSRDICQRGTSLTIQCQVDSQVTMMFWYRQQPGQSLTLIATANQGSEATYESGFVIDKFPISRPNLTFSTLTVSNMSPEDSSIYLCSVGRSTNEKLFFGSGTQLSVL.

The rearrangement links TRBV11-2 to TRBJ2-3, with D possibly matching TRBD2 (5 bases). The CDR3 totals 11 residues. Trimming pared 4 bases from V and 9 bases from J, leaving 8 bases between. Per germline, CDR1 SGHAT and CDR2 FQNNGV. The CDR3, as DNA: TGTGCCAGCAGCTCGGGGATAACGCAGTATTTT. Its protein is CASSSGITQYF.

J is TRBJ1-2 and V is TRBV24-1; D is unclear. This CDR3 is 14 amino acids long. Germline assignment: CDR1 KGHDR and CDR2 SFDVKD. The ends were cut back, 3 bases at V and 3 bases at J, with 10 bases in the middle. The CDR3: CATSDPDTHYGYTF. The CDR3 bases are TGTGCCACCAGTGATCCCGACACGCACTATGGCTACACCTTC.

This chain uses TRBV7-2 with TRBJ2-2; 7 bases agree with TRBD2. This CDR3 has 16 residues. Looked up from germline, CDR1 is SGHTA and CDR2 is FQGNSA. V lost 2 bases to trimming and J lost 6 bases; unmatched junction nucleotides: 9. This CDR3 reads CASSLNGGRIAGELFF. CDR3 DNA: TGTGCCAGCAGCTTAAACGGCGGGAGAATCGCCGGGGAGCTGTTTTTT. The variable domain in full, with the rest retrieved from reference TRBV7-2 and TRBJ2-2, is GAGVSQSPSNKVTEKGKDVELRCDPISGHTALYWYRQSLGQGLEFLIYFQGNSAPDKSGLPSDRFSAERTGGSVSTLTIQRTQQEDSAVYLCASSLNGGRIAGELFFGEGSRLTVL.

The chain combines TRBV19 with TRBJ1-3; D is perhaps TRBD1 (5 bases). CDR1 LNHDA and CDR2 SQIVND come from the germline V gene (reference sequence). The CDR3 totals 14 residues. The ends were cut back, 6 bases at V and 0 bases at J, with 9 bases in the middle. The CDR3 protein is CASSHRTSGNTIYF. Written as DNA, the CDR3 is TGTGCCAGTAGCCACAGGACCTCTGGAAACACCATATATTTT.

The rearrangement links TRBV14 to TRBJ2-2; D is possibly TRBD1 (5 bases). V was shortened by 1 base and J by 0 bases, with 12 bases between the two germline ends. Germline V gives CDR1 SGHDN, CDR2 FVKESK. This CDR3 spans 17 amino acids. The CDR3 DNA reads TGTGCCAGCAGCCAAGGTATCGCAGGGACGAACACCGGGGAGCTGTTTTTT. Encoded protein: CASSQGIAGTNTGELFF.

V usage is TRBV24-1 and J usage is TRBJ2-6; tentatively, D is TRBD1 or TRBD2 (5 bases each). The CDR3 contains 14 residues. The V end lost 4 bases, the J end lost 7 bases, and 10 bases lay between the germline ends. The V gene's germline CDR1 is KGHDR and CDR2 SFDVKD. CDR3 DNA: TGTGCCACCAGTGACCCAGGGAGAGCCAACGTCCTGACTTTC. Residues: CATSDPGRANVLTF.

The CDR3 spells CASSLDNQPQHF. The CDR3 DNA sequence: TGTGCCAGCAGTCTGGACAATCAGCCCCAGCATTTT. The V call is TRBV7-9, the J call TRBJ1-5; D call uncertain. In germline, CDR1 is SEHNR, CDR2 FQNEAQ (reference sequence). CDR3 length equals 12 residues. V gave up 6 bases and J gave up 3 bases, with 6 bases separating them.

This chain links TRBV21-1 with TRBJ1-5; TRBD1 is taken as the D call from the table, unchecked against the DNA. TRBV21-1 is tagged as a pseudogene. The CDR3 sequence is 15 residues long. DNA of the CDR3: TGTGCCAGCAGCAAATCACAGGGGGCGAATCAGCCCCAGCATTTT. It specifies CASSKSQGANQPQHF.

The chain recombines TRBV5-6 with TRBJ1-2; 7 nucleotides align to TRBD1. The germline gives CDR1 SGHDT, CDR2 YYEEEE. V dropped 1 base and J dropped 4; count of bases not matched to a gene: 4. The CDR3 runs to 14 residues. The CDR3: CASSLRQGRYGYTF. CDR3 coding DNA: TGTGCCAGCAGCTTGCGACAGGGACGCTATGGCTACACCTTC.

Regarding this clone: The junction does not match germline at one end; this may be a read error. The chain couples TRBV7-2 to TRBJ1-3, with TRBD1 matching over 10 bases. The CDR3 spans 16 residues. Germline V gene data show CDR1 as SGHTA and CDR2 as FQGNSA. CDR3: CVSSQHDRGLGNTIYF. DNA of the CDR3: TGTGTCAGCAGCCAGCACGACAGGGGGCTTGGAAACACCATATATTTT. Full variable domain (rest looked up from reference TRBV7-2 and TRBJ1-3): GAGVSQSPSNKVTEKGKDVELRCDPISGHTALYWYRQSLGQGLEFLIYFQGNSAPDKSGLPSDRFSAERTGGSVSTLTIQRTQQEDSAVYLCVSSQHDRGLGNTIYFGEGSWLTVV.

This clone was counted between two and nine times. The chain links TRBV7-9 to TRBJ2-7, with D maybe TRBD1 (5 bases). The V and J ends lost 5 bases and 3 bases respectively, with 14 bases between them. This CDR3 comprises 14 residues. The germline CDR1 and CDR2 sequences are SEHNR and FQNEAQ (reference sequence). CDR3 amino acids: CASSPRQSIYEQYF. The CDR3, as DNA: TGTGCCAGCAGCCCCCGACAGTCGATCTACGAGCAGTACTTC.

This sequence joins TRBV7-8 and TRBJ1-1, with 10 bases matching TRBD1. This CDR3 contains 14 residues. The germline V gene encodes CDR1 SGHVS and CDR2 FQNEAQ. V lost 5 bases and J lost 4; bases outside the gene matches: 4. The CDR3 sequence is CASSIRTGGTEAFF. The DNA of the CDR3 is TGTGCCAGCAGCATCCGGACAGGGGGCACTGAAGCTTTCTTT.